The 31 T cell receptor beta chains below all came from one sample that was sequenced in a study of radiotherapy plus CTLA-4 blockade in lung cancer (dated by TCRdb to 2016 to 2018). The library was made by the immunoSEQ multiplex PCR assay. The source is immuneACCESS, and TCRdb retained only in-frame sequences with V and J called. Part of the clones is not carried over; for the studies checked, unresolved V genes explain less than half of this, and the remainder is unexplained. The table for this sample lists tens of thousands of clones; 60% to 85% of them were counted only once. The ten largest make up 20% to 25% of the sample. Sequencing used peripheral blood, obtained from a patient treated with radiotherapy plus ipilimumab. The source of these receptors is a human donor with non-small cell lung cancer that progressed on radiotherapy plus ipilimumab.

This clone was found a few times. The chain uses TRBV11-2 and TRBJ2-7; D remains unclear. The V end lost 1 base, the J end lost 3 bases, and 7 bases lay between the germline ends. This CDR3 comprises 13 residues. Germline CDR1 reads SGHAT; CDR2 reads FQNNGV. The CDR3 reads CASSLGPNYEQYF. The CDR3 nucleotides read TGTGCCAGCAGCTTAGGTCCGAACTACGAGCAGTACTTC.

This clone appeared a few times. The chain combines TRBV4-3 with TRBJ1-5; D gene uncertain. Between the trimmed V and J ends, which lost 0 bases and 1 base, there was a span of 13 bases. CDR1 and CDR2 (germline): LGHNA, YSLEER. This CDR3 has 17 amino acids. The CDR3 spells CASSQDARGGSNQPQHF. CDR3 coding DNA: TGCGCCAGCAGCCAAGATGCCCGGGGTGGGAGCAATCAGCCCCAGCATTTT.

The V and J genes are TRBV5-1 and TRBJ2-7, with 9 bases matching TRBD1. The CDR3 loop spans 15 amino acids. Germline V lookup: CDR1 SGHRS, CDR2 YFSETQ. J lost 5 bases, V lost 0 bases, and 6 bases had no gene match. For the CDR3, the DNA is TGCGCCAGCAGCTTGGAGGGACAGGGTGCCAACGAGCAGTACTTC. Residues: CASSLEGQGANEQYF.

This rearrangement joins TRBV28 to TRBJ2-5; D gene ambiguous. The V and J ends lost 4 bases and 2 bases respectively, with 14 bases between them. The germline CDR1 and CDR2 sequences are MDHEN and SYDVKM. There are 15 residues in the CDR3. CDR3 sequence: CASSSPRMGQETQYF. As DNA, the CDR3 is TGTGCCAGCAGTTCCCCTAGGATGGGTCAAGAGACCCAGTACTTC.

The chain is built from TRBV11-2 and TRBJ2-7; perhaps TRBD1 as D (5 bases). This CDR3 has 16 residues. Trimming removed 3 bases at V and 0 bases at J, with 15 bases between. CDR1 and CDR2 from the germline V gene are SGHAT and FQNNGV. The CDR3 DNA reads TGTGCCAGCAGCTTCGAACCCACCGACAGCTCCTACGAGCAGTACTTC. Protein: CASSFEPTDSSYEQYF. The full variable domain, with the rest looked up from reference TRBV11-2 and TRBJ2-7, is EAGVAQSPRYKIIEKRQSVAFWCNPISGHATLYWYQQILGQGPKLLIQFQNNGVVDDSQLPKDRFSAERLKGVDSTLKIQPAKLEDSAVYLCASSFEPTDSSYEQYFGPGTRLTVT.

The chain uses TRBV28 and TRBJ1-1; D not certain. The V end lost 2 bases, the J end lost 2 bases, and 21 bases lay between the germline ends. This CDR3 comprises 18 residues. Germline CDR1 MDHEN, CDR2 SYDVKM. DNA of the CDR3: TGTGCCAGCAGTTTAAGACAAGCTTACTCAGAAAGAAACACTGAAGCTTTCTTT. This codes for CASSLRQAYSERNTEAFF.

The chain combines TRBV4-2 with TRBJ2-5, with D maybe TRBD2 (5 bases). This CDR3 has 15 amino acids. Trimming stripped 5 bases from V and 5 bases from J, with 18 bases between. Germline lookup yields CDR1 LGHNA and CDR2 YNFKEQ. CDR3 sequence (DNA): TGTGCCAGCAGCGCGCTTGAGGGCTCGAGGGAGACCCAGTACTTC. This codes for CASSALEGSRETQYF.

V usage is TRBV5-1 and J usage is TRBJ2-3; 9 nucleotides match TRBD1. Germline V gene data show CDR1 as SGHRS and CDR2 as YFSETQ. This CDR3 spans 16 amino acids. Trimming at V came to 4 bases and at J to 0 bases, leaving 6 bases not matched to a gene. The DNA of the CDR3 is TGCGCCAGCAGCATAAACAGGGGGCAGAGCACAGATACGCAGTATTTT. The encoded protein is CASSINRGQSTDTQYF.

The V and J genes are TRBV7-6 and TRBJ2-1, with D perhaps TRBD2 (6 bases). From germline, CDR1 is SGHVS and CDR2 FNYEAQ. Trimming took 4 bases from V and 3 from J, leaving 10 bases between them. This CDR3 region has 14 residues. Written as DNA, the CDR3 is TGTGCCAGCAGCTCAACTAGCCTCTACAATGAGCAGTTCTTC. It encodes CASSSTSLYNEQFF.

This rearrangement joins TRBV18 to TRBJ2-7; 7 nucleotides align to TRBD1. The V and J ends lost 4 bases and 6 bases, in that order; junction bases with no gene match: 15. This CDR3 comprises 16 residues. In germline, CDR1 is KGHSH, CDR2 LQKENI. The CDR3 protein is CASSRSPRGQFSEQYF. The CDR3 DNA follows: TGTGCCAGCTCACGATCCCCCAGGGGACAGTTCTCCGAGCAGTACTTC.

This clone has a handful of counts. In nucleotides, the CDR3 is TGTGCCAGCAGACCCAGTGGTGTGCATCAGCCCCAGCATTTT. Its protein is CASRPSGVHQPQHF. The chain is built from TRBV6-1 and TRBJ1-5; D not resolved. Trimming took 6 bases from V and 5 from J, leaving 14 bases between them. Per the germline V gene, CDR1 is MNHNS and CDR2 is SASEGT. The CDR3 has 14 residues.

This chain links TRBV15 with TRBJ2-1; D unclear. This CDR3 contains 14 residues. Germline V CDR1 and CDR2: LNHNV, YYDKDF (reference sequence). The V and J ends lost 0 bases and 3 bases respectively, with 6 bases between them. The CDR3 region is CATSRDLNYNEQFF. Written as DNA, the CDR3 is TGTGCCACCAGCAGAGATCTTAACTACAATGAGCAGTTCTTC. Looking up the rest from reference TRBV15 and TRBJ2-1 gives the full variable domain: DAMVIQNPRYQVTQFGKPVTLSCSQTLNHNVMYWYQQKSSQAPKLLFHYYDKDFNNEADTPDNFQSRRPNTSFCFLDIRSPGLGDTAMYLCATSRDLNYNEQFFGPGTRLTVL.

V gene TRBV7-8 combines with J gene TRBJ1-2, with D possibly being TRBD1 (6 bases). Germline CDR1 SGHVS, CDR2 FQNEAQ. Trimming removed 1 base from V and 4 bases from J, with 10 bases in between. This CDR3 spans 14 amino acids. CDR3 nucleotides: TGTGCCAGCAGCTTAGAGGGGGGCGGCTATGGCTACACCTTC. Encoded protein: CASSLEGGGYGYTF.

The gene calls are TRBV7-8 and TRBJ2-3; 9 nucleotides align to TRBD1. The CDR3 totals 15 residues. With 0 bases clipped from V and 3 bases from J, the junction kept 1 base outside the gene matches. CDR1 is SGHVS and CDR2 is FQNEAQ in the germline V gene. CDR3 nucleotide sequence: TGTGCCAGCAGCTTAGCAGGGACAGGGACAGATACGCAGTATTTT. Translated: CASSLAGTGTDTQYF.

The chain is built from TRBV27 and TRBJ2-1; TRBD2 matches 9 bases. CDR1 is MNHEY and CDR2 is SMNVEV in the germline V gene (reference sequence). J was trimmed by 8 bases and V by 5 bases; bases with no gene match: 13. The CDR3 consists of 16 residues. CDR3 sequence (DNA): TGTGCCAGCAGTGTACTTGGAGCGGGAGGAGCCTATGAGCAGTTCTTC. It yields the protein CASSVLGAGGAYEQFF.

The genes are TRBV7-9 and TRBJ2-7; 8 bases are shared with TRBD1. V shed 4 bases and J 6 bases; nucleotides not matched to a gene: 8. The CDR3 extends over 14 amino acids. CDR1 and CDR2 from the germline V gene are SEHNR and FQNEAQ (reference sequence). The CDR3: CASSSNRGMGEQYF. CDR3 nucleotide sequence: TGTGCCAGCAGCTCCAACAGGGGGATGGGCGAGCAGTACTTC.

A single count supports this clone. The V and J genes are TRBV9 and TRBJ1-1; possible D gene TRBD1, 6 bases. Looked up from germline, CDR1 is SGDLS and CDR2 is YYNGEE. The V gene lost 4 bases and the J gene lost 4 bases, with 17 bases spanning the gap. The CDR3 is 15 amino acids. The CDR3 here is CASSPGGGGGTEAFF. DNA for the CDR3: TGTGCCAGCAGCCCTGGGGGAGGGGGAGGCACTGAAGCTTTCTTT.

The chain combines TRBV7-8 with TRBJ2-5; no definite D call. This CDR3 region has 15 residues. Germline-derived CDR1 and CDR2 are SGHVS and FQNEAQ. Trimming cost V 1 base and J 1 base, with 10 bases left between them. CDR3: CASSLVNLPQETQYF. CDR3 DNA sequence: TGTGCCAGCAGCTTAGTGAATTTGCCCCAAGAGACCCAGTACTTC.

The V call is TRBV9, the J call TRBJ2-1; the match to TRBD1 covers 7 bases. Germline V lookup: CDR1 SGDLS, CDR2 YYNGEE. V trimming: 4 bases; J trimming: 3 bases; junction bases outside the gene matches: 4. CDR3 length: 14 residues. The CDR3 is CASSSGQVYNEQFF. DNA for the CDR3: TGTGCCAGCAGCTCAGGACAGGTCTACAATGAGCAGTTCTTC.

The V and J genes are TRBV7-9 and TRBJ2-1; D is uncertain. V shed 1 base and J shed 7 bases, with 8 bases lying between them. Germline V gene data show CDR1 as SEHNR and CDR2 as FQNEAQ (reference sequence). This CDR3 has 13 amino acids. CDR3 protein: CASSLGARNEQFF. The DNA for the CDR3 is TGTGCCAGCAGCTTAGGCGCTCGGAATGAGCAGTTCTTC.

The chain recombines TRBV7-9 with TRBJ2-2; tentative D call: TRBD2 (5 bases). The CDR3 extends over 16 amino acids. Per the germline V gene, CDR1 is SEHNR and CDR2 is FQNEAQ (reference sequence). The V gene lost 7 bases and the J gene lost 3 bases, with 18 bases spanning the gap. DNA for the CDR3: TGTGCCAGCATCGCGAGGGTCCTAGTAGACACCGGGGAGCTGTTTTTT. It yields the protein CASIARVLVDTGELFF.

This chain connects TRBV30 to TRBJ1-2; D ambiguous. V dropped 3 bases and J dropped 4 bases, with 12 bases sitting between them. This CDR3 comprises 13 residues. CDR1 and CDR2 from the germline V gene are GTSNPN and SVGIG (reference sequence). This chain's CDR3 is CAWSPIATYGYTF. As DNA, the CDR3 is TGTGCCTGGAGCCCGATAGCCACCTATGGCTACACCTTC.

The CDR3 is CAWSVPGQGESDYYEQYF. As DNA, the CDR3 is TGTGCCTGGAGTGTACCTGGACAGGGGGAATCGGACTACTACGAGCAGTACTTC. The chain has TRBV30 and TRBJ2-7, with 10 nucleotides matching TRBD1. Germline V gives CDR1 GTSNPN, CDR2 SVGIG (reference sequence). The CDR3 covers 18 residues. Trimming cost V 0 bases and J 3 bases; bases outside gene matches: 14.

The chain combines TRBV27 with TRBJ2-7, with 12 bases lining up with TRBD1. CDR1 is MNHEY and CDR2 is SMNVEV in the germline V gene (reference sequence). Unmatched junction bases numbered 8, after V lost 3 bases and J lost 5 bases. There are 16 residues in the CDR3. The CDR3 sequence: CASSFISGTGGNEQYF. CDR3 bases: TGTGCCAGCAGTTTTATCTCCGGGACAGGGGGCAACGAGCAGTACTTC.

This clone was found once. V usage is TRBV15 and J usage is TRBJ2-5; D gene uncertain. CDR3 size: 16 residues. V shed 0 bases and J shed 2 bases, with 13 bases lying between them. Germline CDR1 and CDR2: LNHNV and YYDKDF (reference sequence). In DNA, the CDR3 is TGTGCCACCAGCAGAGATCGTACTCTAGGACAAGAGACCCAGTACTTC. This gives the protein CATSRDRTLGQETQYF. Variable domain in full (rest from reference TRBV15 and TRBJ2-5): DAMVIQNPRYQVTQFGKPVTLSCSQTLNHNVMYWYQQKSSQAPKLLFHYYDKDFNNEADTPDNFQSRRPNTSFCFLDIRSPGLGDTAMYLCATSRDRTLGQETQYFGPGTRLLVL.

The chain recombines TRBV5-1 with TRBJ2-1; D may be TRBD1 or TRBD2 (5 bases each). V lost 5 bases, J lost 6 bases, and 18 bases lay in between. CDR3 length equals 15 residues. Germline values: CDR1 SGHRS, CDR2 YFSETQ. The CDR3 protein is CASSLSGTRFNEQFF. CDR3 DNA sequence: TGCGCCAGCAGTTTATCAGGGACCCGCTTCAATGAGCAGTTCTTC.

The chain couples TRBV7-3 to TRBJ2-2, with 10 bases identical to TRBD1. After removal of 5 bases from V and 6 bases from J, the junction contained 12 bases not matched to a gene. The CDR3 contains 17 residues. In germline, CDR1 is SGHTA, CDR2 FQGTGA. CDR3 sequence reads: CASSQSRDRGLAGELFF. As DNA, the CDR3 is TGTGCCAGCAGCCAATCCCGGGACAGGGGACTCGCCGGGGAGCTGTTTTTT.

This chain connects TRBV28 to TRBJ2-5; D is uncertain. CDR3 length: 13 amino acids. Per germline, CDR1 MDHEN and CDR2 SYDVKM. V lost 6 bases to trimming and J lost 6 bases, with 14 bases between them. The CDR3 protein is CASSRTHGKTQYF. The DNA for the CDR3 is TGTGCCAGCAGCCGAACCCATGGGAAGACCCAGTACTTC.

This sequence joins TRBV6-1 and TRBJ2-7, with D unclear. CDR1 and CDR2 (germline): MNHNS, SASEGT. The ends were cut back, 5 bases at V and 9 bases at J, with 17 bases in the middle. The CDR3 has 13 amino acids. Here the CDR3 DNA reads TGTGCCAGCAGTTCCGGGCTCCTTCGGGCGCAGTACTTC. It yields the protein CASSSGLLRAQYF.

The V call is TRBV6-5, the J call TRBJ2-1; no reliable D call. The germline gives CDR1 MNHEY, CDR2 SVGAGI. V lost 6 bases, J lost 8 bases, and 17 bases lay in between. The CDR3 is 14 residues long. CDR3 in DNA: TGTGCCAGCAGCCGGTCGAGACCATTCGATGAGCAGTTCTTC. It specifies CASSRSRPFDEQFF.

This clone appeared a few times. The gene calls are TRBV28 and TRBJ2-2; perhaps TRBD1 as D (6 bases). CDR1 MDHEN and CDR2 SYDVKM come from the germline V gene. V lost 6 bases, J lost 5 bases, and 16 bases lay in between. The CDR3 contains 15 residues. The CDR3 DNA sequence: TGTGCCAGCAGGCAGGGGTTAGGAGGAACCGGGGAGCTGTTTTTT. Protein product: CASRQGLGGTGELFF. Together with reference TRBV28 and TRBJ2-2, the CDR3 gives the full variable domain: DVKVTQSSRYLVKRTGEKVFLECVQDMDHENMFWYRQDPGLGLRLIYFSYDVKMKEKGDIPEGYSVSREKKERFSLILESASTNQTSMYLCASRQGLGGTGELFFGEGSRLTVL.